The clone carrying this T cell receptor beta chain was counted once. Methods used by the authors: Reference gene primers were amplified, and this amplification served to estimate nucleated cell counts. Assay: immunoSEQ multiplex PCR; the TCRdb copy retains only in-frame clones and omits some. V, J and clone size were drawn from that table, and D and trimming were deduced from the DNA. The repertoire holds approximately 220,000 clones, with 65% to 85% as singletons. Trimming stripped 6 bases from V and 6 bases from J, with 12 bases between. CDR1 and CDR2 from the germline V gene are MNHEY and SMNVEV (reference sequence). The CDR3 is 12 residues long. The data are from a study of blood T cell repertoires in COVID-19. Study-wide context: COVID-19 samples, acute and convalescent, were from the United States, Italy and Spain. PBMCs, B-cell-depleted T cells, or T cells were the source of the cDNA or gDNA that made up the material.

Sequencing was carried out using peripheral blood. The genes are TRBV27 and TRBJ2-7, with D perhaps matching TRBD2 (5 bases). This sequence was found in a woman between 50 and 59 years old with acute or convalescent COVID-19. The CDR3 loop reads CASSLIRGEQYF. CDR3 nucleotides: TGTGCCAGCAGCCTCATCCGGGGCGAGCAGTACTTC.